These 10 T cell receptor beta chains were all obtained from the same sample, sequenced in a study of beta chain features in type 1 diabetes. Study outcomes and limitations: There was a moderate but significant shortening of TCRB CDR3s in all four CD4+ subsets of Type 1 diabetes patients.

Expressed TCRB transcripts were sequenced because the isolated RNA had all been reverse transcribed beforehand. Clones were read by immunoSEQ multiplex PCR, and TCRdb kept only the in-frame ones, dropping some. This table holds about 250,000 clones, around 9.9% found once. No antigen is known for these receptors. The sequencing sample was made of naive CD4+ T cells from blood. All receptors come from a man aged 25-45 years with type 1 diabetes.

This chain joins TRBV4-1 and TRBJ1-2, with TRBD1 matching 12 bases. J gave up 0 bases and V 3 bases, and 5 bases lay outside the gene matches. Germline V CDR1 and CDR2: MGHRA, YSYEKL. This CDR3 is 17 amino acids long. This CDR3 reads CASSQKGQGASNYGYTF. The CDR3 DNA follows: TGCGCCAGCAGCCAGAAGGGACAGGGGGCGTCTAACTATGGCTACACCTTC.

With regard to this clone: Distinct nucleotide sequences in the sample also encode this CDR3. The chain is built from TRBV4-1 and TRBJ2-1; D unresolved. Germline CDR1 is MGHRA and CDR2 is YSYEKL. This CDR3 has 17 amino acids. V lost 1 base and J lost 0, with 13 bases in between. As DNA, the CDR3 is TGCGCCAGCAGCCAAGGCTTGGCCCGGAGCTCCTACAATGAGCAGTTCTTC. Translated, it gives CASSQGLARSSYNEQFF.

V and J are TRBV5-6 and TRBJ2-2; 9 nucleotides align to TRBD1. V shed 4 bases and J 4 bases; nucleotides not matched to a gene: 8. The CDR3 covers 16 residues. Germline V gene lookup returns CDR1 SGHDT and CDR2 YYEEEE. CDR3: CASSPAGTGFTGELFF. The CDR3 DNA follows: TGTGCCAGCAGCCCAGCAGGGACAGGGTTCACCGGGGAGCTGTTTTTT.

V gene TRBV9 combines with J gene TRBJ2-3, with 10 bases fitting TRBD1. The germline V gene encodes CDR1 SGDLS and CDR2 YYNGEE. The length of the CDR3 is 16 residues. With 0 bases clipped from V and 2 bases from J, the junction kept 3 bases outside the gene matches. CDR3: CASSVGTGGYTDTQYF. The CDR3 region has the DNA TGTGCCAGCAGCGTAGGGACAGGGGGTTACACAGATACGCAGTATTTT.

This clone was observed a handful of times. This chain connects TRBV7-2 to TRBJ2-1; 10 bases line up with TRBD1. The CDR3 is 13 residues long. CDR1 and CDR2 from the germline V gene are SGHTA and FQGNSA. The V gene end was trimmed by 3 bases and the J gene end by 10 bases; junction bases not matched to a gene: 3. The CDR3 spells CASSFDRGLEQFF. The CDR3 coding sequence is TGTGCCAGCAGCTTTGACAGGGGGCTAGAGCAGTTCTTC.

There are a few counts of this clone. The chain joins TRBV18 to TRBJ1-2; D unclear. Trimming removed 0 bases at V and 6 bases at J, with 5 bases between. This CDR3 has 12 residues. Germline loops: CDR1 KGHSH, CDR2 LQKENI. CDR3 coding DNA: TGTGCCAGCTCACCACCCTCGGATGGCTACACCTTC. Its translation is CASSPPSDGYTF.

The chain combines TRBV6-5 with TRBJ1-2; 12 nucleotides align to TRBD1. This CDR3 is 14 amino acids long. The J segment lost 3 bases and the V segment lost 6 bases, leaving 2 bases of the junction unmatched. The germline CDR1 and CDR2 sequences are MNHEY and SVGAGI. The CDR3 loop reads CASSGTGGDYGYTF. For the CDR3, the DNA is TGTGCCAGCAGCGGGACAGGGGGCGACTATGGCTACACCTTC.

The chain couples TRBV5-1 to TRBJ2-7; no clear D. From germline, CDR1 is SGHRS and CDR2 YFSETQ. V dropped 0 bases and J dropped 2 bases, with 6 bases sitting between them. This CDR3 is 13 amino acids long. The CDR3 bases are TGCGCCAGCAGCTTGGACACGACCTACGAGCAGTACTTC. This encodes CASSLDTTYEQYF.

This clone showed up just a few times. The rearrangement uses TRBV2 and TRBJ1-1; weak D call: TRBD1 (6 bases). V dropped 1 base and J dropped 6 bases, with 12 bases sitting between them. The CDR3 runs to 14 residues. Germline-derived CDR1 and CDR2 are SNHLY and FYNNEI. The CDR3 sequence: CASSEVRDNPEAFF. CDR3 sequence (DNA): TGTGCCAGCAGTGAAGTTCGGGACAATCCTGAAGCTTTCTTT.

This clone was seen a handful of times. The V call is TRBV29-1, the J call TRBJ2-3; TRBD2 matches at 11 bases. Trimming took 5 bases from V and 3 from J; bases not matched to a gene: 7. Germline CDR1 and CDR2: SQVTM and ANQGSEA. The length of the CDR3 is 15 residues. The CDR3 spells CSVLPSGGITDTQYF. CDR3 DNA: TGCAGCGTTCTCCCTAGCGGGGGGATAACAGATACGCAGTATTTT.